Listed below are T cell receptor beta chains from one sample, sequenced in a study of patients and donors after allogeneic stem cell transplantation. TCRdb passed the RT-PCR reads through MiXCR, listing each CDR3 protein once. The sample records 200,000 to 250,000 distinct CDR3 sequences, roughly 14% being singletons. Material for sequencing was blood, either unsorted or a sorted T cell fraction (not recorded which). These receptors were taken from a human donor who was either an allogeneic HSCT recipient or a stem cell or donor lymphocyte infusion donor (not recorded which). It is not recorded whose cells these are; they may come from a transplant donor. Each CDR3 is given with its conserved first and last residue. The D gene is left open where the match is weak. Rows may omit the clone size; those that give it use once, few, many or a size class.

v_gene	d_gene	j_gene	abundance	CDR3aa	CDR3nt
TRBV10-3	NA	TRBJ2-5	few	CAISVGFQETQYF	TGTGCCATCAGTGTCGGGTTCCAAGAGACCCAGTACTTC
TRBV5-1	NA	TRBJ2-2	few	CASSAGTTTSEELFF	TGCGCCAGCAGCGCCGGGACAACCACCTCCGAGGAGCTGTTTTTT
TRBV20-1	NA	TRBJ2-5	many	CSAANREQETQYF	TGCAGTGCTGCAAACAGGGAACAAGAGACCCAGTACTTC
TRBV3-1	TRBD1	TRBJ1-4	many	CASSLRTGHGEKLFF	TGTGCCAGCAGCCTGCGGACAGGGCATGGTGAAAAACTGTTTTTT
TRBV12-3/TRBV12-4	NA	TRBJ1-3	NA	CASSPQVGGSRNTIYF	TGTGCCAGCAGTCCGCAGGTTGGGGGGTCCCGAAACACCATATATTTT
TRBV5-1	NA	TRBJ2-3	many	CASSLAWRASTDTQYF	TGCGCCAGCAGCTTGGCCTGGCGGGCTAGCACAGATACGCAGTATTTT
TRBV4-3	NA	TRBJ2-5	NA	CASSQDRRRGTQYF	TGCGCCAGCAGCCAAGATCGGAGACGGGGGACCCAGTACTTC
TRBV6-2/TRBV6-3	NA	TRBJ2-3	NA	CASSYSILPGTATTDTQYF	TGTGCCAGCAGTTACTCGATTTTGCCAGGGACGGCTACCACAGATACGCAGTATTTT
TRBV3-1	NA	TRBJ1-2	few	CASSQARVSGYTF	TGTGCCAGCAGCCAAGCCAGGGTAAGTGGCTACACCTTC
TRBV5-1	NA	TRBJ2-2	NA	CASSLATMVGITGELFF	TGCGCCAGCAGCTTGGCCACGATGGTGGGGATCACCGGGGAGCTGTTTTTT
TRBV30	NA	TRBJ2-7	many	CAWSLIRAGVYEQYF	TGTGCCTGGAGTCTAATCAGGGCCGGAGTGTACGAGCAGTACTTC
TRBV7-9	NA	TRBJ1-1	few	CASSLVGGVSTEAFF	TGTGCCAGCAGCTTAGTAGGGGGGGTGAGCACTGAAGCTTTCTTT
TRBV6-1	TRBD1	TRBJ1-1	NA	CASSEGQRLRGIEAFF	TGTGCCAGCAGTGAGGGACAGAGGTTGAGGGGAATTGAAGCTTTCTTT
TRBV11-2	NA	TRBJ1-1	NA	CASSRRGWGEKNTEAFF	TGTGCCAGCAGCCGACGGGGTTGGGGCGAGAAGAACACTGAAGCTTTCTTT
TRBV20-1	NA	TRBJ2-7	NA	CSAHLMTLLYEQYF	TGCAGTGCCCACCTTATGACGCTACTCTACGAGCAGTACTTC
TRBV7-3	NA	TRBJ1-6	few	CASSRRRDSPLHF	TGTGCCAGCAGCCGACGCAGGGATTCACCCCTCCACTTT
TRBV5-1	TRBD2	TRBJ2-7	many	CASSPRSGRAYEQYF	TGCGCCAGCAGCCCCCGTAGCGGGAGGGCCTACGAGCAGTACTTC
TRBV6-2/TRBV6-3	NA	TRBJ2-1	few	CASRLLTGVLNEQFF	TGTGCCAGCAGGCTCCTAACGGGAGTCTTAAATGAGCAGTTCTTC
TRBV30	NA	TRBJ1-6	NA	CAWRAGQSYNSPLHF	TGTGCCTGGCGGGCAGGGCAATCCTATAATTCACCCCTCCACTTT
TRBV2	NA	TRBJ2-2	NA	CASKDPGPYTGELFF	TGTGCCAGCAAGGATCCAGGACCGTACACCGGGGAGCTGTTTTTT
TRBV5-1	TRBD1	TRBJ1-5	many	CASSSGTGYDNQPQHF	TGCGCCAGCAGCTCCGGGACAGGGTATGACAATCAGCCCCAGCATTTT
TRBV19	TRBD2	TRBJ2-1	few	CASNSGSSYNEQFF	TGTGCCAGTAACAGCGGGAGCTCCTACAATGAGCAGTTCTTC
TRBV5-1	NA	TRBJ2-5	NA	CASSIGTRGGETQYF	TGCGCCAGCAGCATCGGGACCCGAGGAGGGGAGACCCAGTACTTC
TRBV19	TRBD1	TRBJ1-3	many	CASNRGPLTGNTIYF	TGTGCCAGTAACAGGGGCCCTCTAACTGGAAACACCATATATTTT
TRBV12-3/TRBV12-4	TRBD1	TRBJ1-5	many	CASSFGQGSNQPQHF	TGTGCCAGCAGTTTTGGACAGGGGTCCAATCAGCCCCAGCATTTT
TRBV27	NA	TRBJ1-2	NA	CASSLAASGGYTF	TGTGCCAGCAGTTTAGCGGCTAGCGGAGGCTACACCTTC
TRBV6-2/TRBV6-3	NA	TRBJ2-3	NA	CASSEMSGSTDTQYF	TGTGCCAGCAGTGAAATGAGCGGTAGCACAGATACGCAGTATTTT
TRBV13	TRBD1	TRBJ2-2	few	CASSTRDRGRRDGELFF	TGTGCCAGCAGCACCCGGGACAGGGGGCGTAGGGACGGGGAGCTGTTTTTT
TRBV28	NA	TRBJ2-5	many	CASSLWQGGETQYF	TGTGCCAGCAGTTTATGGCAGGGTGGCGAGACCCAGTACTTC
TRBV5-5	NA	TRBJ1-2	NA	CASSQIRGADYGYTF	TGTGCCAGCAGCCAAATCAGGGGCGCTGACTATGGCTACACCTTC
TRBV7-6	TRBD1	TRBJ2-4	few	CASSLDDPTGTKNIQYF	TGTGCCAGCAGCTTAGATGATCCGACAGGGACCAAAAACATTCAGTACTTC
TRBV5-5	NA	TRBJ1-4	NA	CASSSTLPGQDNEKLFF	TGTGCCAGCAGTTCAACTCTTCCGGGACAAGATAATGAAAAACTGTTTTTT
TRBV29-1	NA	TRBJ2-5	NA	CSVERHQETQYF	TGCAGCGTTGAGAGACACCAAGAGACCCAGTACTTC
TRBV29-1	TRBD2	TRBJ2-2	NA	CSVGLAGDYTGELFF	TGCAGCGTGGGACTAGCGGGAGATTACACCGGGGAGCTGTTTTTT
TRBV2	NA	TRBJ1-2	many	CASSRQYPHYGYTF	TGTGCCAGCAGTCGACAATATCCCCACTATGGCTACACCTTC
TRBV20-1	NA	TRBJ2-7	many	CSARDQTGTYEQYF	TGCAGTGCTAGAGATCAGACAGGGACTTACGAGCAGTACTTC
TRBV5-1	TRBD2	TRBJ2-1	few	CASSSTSGRFDEQFF	TGCGCCAGCAGCTCGACTAGCGGGAGGTTCGATGAGCAGTTCTTC
TRBV3-1	NA	TRBJ2-7	few	CASSQVPYEQYF	TGTGCCAGCAGCCAAGTACCCTACGAGCAGTACTTC
TRBV6-5	NA	TRBJ2-7	NA	CASSYSKTNYEQYF	TGTGCCAGCAGTTACTCGAAAACTAACTACGAGCAGTACTTC
TRBV29-1	NA	TRBJ2-7	few	CSVKDNSYEQYF	TGCAGCGTTAAGGACAACTCCTACGAGCAGTACTTC
TRBV7-2	NA	TRBJ2-4	many	CASSSDLNIQYF	TGTGCCAGCAGCTCGGACTTAAACATTCAGTACTTC
TRBV29-1	NA	TRBJ1-6	many	CSVQDFMNSPLHF	TGCAGCGTACAGGACTTTATGAATTCACCCCTCCACTTT
TRBV5-1	TRBD2	TRBJ2-3	many	CASSHSGRAGDTQYF	TGCGCCAGCAGCCATAGCGGGAGGGCCGGGGATACGCAGTATTTT
TRBV7-2	TRBD2	TRBJ2-3	NA	CASSSSSGRADTQYF	TGTGCCAGCAGCTCCTCAAGCGGGAGGGCAGATACGCAGTATTTT
TRBV6-2/TRBV6-3	TRBD1	TRBJ1-6	many	CASSYGTGNSPLHF	TGTGCCAGCAGTTACGGGACAGGGAATTCACCCCTCCACTTT
TRBV5-1	NA	TRBJ2-5	NA	CASSGGRSQETQYF	TGCGCCAGCAGCGGGGGACGAAGCCAAGAGACCCAGTACTTC
TRBV10-3	TRBD2	TRBJ2-5	many	CAISGLAGGPETQYF	TGTGCCATCAGTGGTCTAGCGGGGGGGCCGGAGACCCAGTACTTC
TRBV4-2	TRBD2	TRBJ2-7	NA	CASSQASGDSSYEQYF	TGTGCCAGCAGCCAAGCTAGCGGGGATAGCTCCTACGAGCAGTACTTC
TRBV29-1	NA	TRBJ1-2	many	CSAHSRGGYTF	TGCAGCGCCCATAGCAGGGGCGGCTACACCTTC
TRBV11-2	NA	TRBJ1-1	many	CASGTTGGTEAFF	TGTGCCAGCGGAACCACTGGGGGGACTGAAGCTTTCTTT
TRBV30	NA	TRBJ2-1	few	CAWSRDAPTAEQFF	TGTGCCTGGAGCAGGGACGCCCCGACCGCTGAGCAGTTCTTC
TRBV20-1	NA	TRBJ2-3	NA	CSAYGGHAGRTDTQYF	TGCAGTGCTTACGGGGGCCACGCAGGACGCACAGATACGCAGTATTTT
TRBV19	NA	TRBJ2-2	few	CATSLKVKLFF	TGTGCCACCTCGCTAAAGGTGAAGCTGTTTTTT
TRBV15	NA	TRBJ1-1	once	CATSRSGWENTEAFF	TGTGCCACCAGCAGATCGGGGTGGGAAAACACTGAAGCTTTCTTT
TRBV7-3	NA	TRBJ1-1	many	CASSLLGRSEAFF	TGTGCCAGCAGCTTACTAGGCCGATCTGAAGCTTTCTTT
TRBV5-4	NA	TRBJ1-2	many	CASSRDKIPANYGYTF	TGTGCCAGCAGCAGGGACAAGATACCGGCTAACTATGGCTACACCTTC
TRBV3-1	NA	TRBJ1-1	NA	CASSQERSEAFF	TGTGCCAGCAGCCAAGAGAGATCAGAAGCTTTCTTT
TRBV29-1	TRBD2	TRBJ2-7	many	CSVSSGRSEQYF	TGCAGCGTTTCTAGCGGGAGGAGCGAGCAGTACTTC
TRBV11-2	TRBD1	TRBJ2-7	NA	CASSLSVRGSGSTYEQYF	TGTGCCAGCAGCTTGAGTGTCAGGGGGAGTGGAAGCACCTACGAGCAGTACTTC
TRBV9	TRBD2	TRBJ2-5	NA	CASSVAGTSGRGETQYF	TGTGCCAGCAGCGTAGCGGGGACTAGCGGGAGAGGGGAGACCCAGTACTTC